These 13 T cell receptor beta chains came from one sample sequenced in a study of response to subunit inactivated influenza vaccine. TCRdb re-derived calls from the RT-PCR reads in MiXCR, one entry per CDR3 protein. The sample has around 200,000 distinct CDR3 sequences, roughly 8.7% seen once; the top ten hold about a tenth. Material: non-naive T cells sorted from PBMCs, obtained on the day of vaccination. Receptors were obtained from a man over 45 who received an inactivated influenza vaccine.

This clonotype was observed at least ten times. V gene TRBV6-5 combines with J gene TRBJ2-3; 7 bases fit TRBD2. The CDR3 is made up of 17 amino acids. The germline CDR1 and CDR2 sequences are MNHEY and SVGAGI. Trimming took 2 bases from V and 3 from J; bases not matched to a gene: 11. DNA for the CDR3: TGTGCCAGCAGTTACCTATCCGGCGGGAGTCGTACAGATACGCAGTATTTT. Encoded protein: CASSYLSGGSRTDTQYF.

The V gene is TRBV20-1, the J gene TRBJ2-5; 14 nucleotides agree with TRBD2. With V trimmed by 2 bases and J by 5 bases, 7 bases remained unmatched. Germline-derived CDR1 and CDR2 are DFQATT and SNEGSKA (reference sequence). This CDR3 is 16 amino acids long. For the CDR3, the DNA is TGCAGTGCTAGAAGACTAGCGGGGGGGACCCGGGAGACCCAGTACTTC. Translation: CSARRLAGGTRETQYF.

This clonotype was counted at least ten times. The chain joins TRBV4-1 to TRBJ1-1; weak D call: TRBD1 (5 bases). Germline assignment: CDR1 MGHRA and CDR2 YSYEKL. This CDR3 comprises 16 residues. V lost 2 bases and J 6 bases, leaving 19 bases between the germline ends. CDR3 bases: TGCGCCAGCAGCCAATTCCACCTCCGTCGGGGCCCTGAAGCTTTCTTT. It specifies CASSQFHLRRGPEAFF.

V is TRBV9 and J is TRBJ2-7, with D unresolved. Trimming left V 3 bases short and J 6 bases short, with 13 bases between. CDR3 size: 13 residues. The germline CDR1 and CDR2 sequences are SGDLS and YYNGEE. Written as DNA, the CDR3 is TGTGCCAGCAGCGAAACCTCTGGCACCGAGCAGTACTTC. Protein: CASSETSGTEQYF.

The chain is built from TRBV6-5 and TRBJ2-5; 12 positions match TRBD1. Trimming took 3 bases from V and 4 from J; bases not matched to a gene: 9. Germline CDR1 MNHEY, CDR2 SVGAGI. The CDR3 extends over 17 amino acids. CDR3 nucleotides: TGTGCCAGCAGTTATGGGGGGACAGGGGGCTTCGGAGAGACCCAGTACTTC. This sequence encodes CASSYGGTGGFGETQYF.

This chain links TRBV25-1 with TRBJ1-6; maybe TRBD1 (6 bases). Germline assignment: CDR1 MGHDK and CDR2 SYGVNS. V gave up 6 bases and J gave up 13 bases, with 16 bases separating them. The CDR3 runs 13 residues. The CDR3 DNA sequence: TGTGCCAGCAGCAGTAGAACAGGGCGGCCCCTCCACTTT. Its protein is CASSSRTGRPLHF.

This clonotype has just a few counts. The J gene is TRBJ2-5, the V gene TRBV4-2, with 7 bases aligning to TRBD2. Germline CDR1 is LGHNA and CDR2 is YNFKEQ. V gave up 1 base and J gave up 0 bases; unmatched junction bases: 5. This CDR3 region has 16 residues. This CDR3 reads CASSQVGRGDQETQYF. The CDR3, as DNA: TGTGCCAGCAGCCAAGTGGGACGGGGGGACCAAGAGACCCAGTACTTC.

This clonotype turned up a few times. The CDR3 region has the DNA TGCAGTGCGTCCAGGGGCGGGAACACCGGGGAGCTGTTTTTT. This encodes CSASRGGNTGELFF. V gene TRBV20-1 combines with J gene TRBJ2-2; D is possibly TRBD1 (6 bases). The germline CDR1 and CDR2 sequences are DFQATT and SNEGSKA (reference sequence). CDR3 length: 14 amino acids. The V gene lost 6 bases and the J gene lost 1 base, with 12 bases spanning the gap.

In its sample, this clonotype was seen a few times. The V and J genes are TRBV5-4 and TRBJ2-3, with D possibly matching TRBD1 (6 bases). This CDR3 has 15 residues. Germline values: CDR1 SGHNT, CDR2 YYREEE (reference sequence). Trimming removed 6 bases from V and 4 bases from J, with 18 bases in between. The CDR3 is CASTSLGAVSDTQYF. The CDR3 region has the DNA TGTGCCAGCACTTCCTTGGGGGCCGTTTCAGATACGCAGTATTTT.

The chain recombines TRBV6-2 or TRBV6-3 with TRBJ2-1; 7 positions match TRBD2. Per germline, CDR1 MNHEY and CDR2 SVGEGT. V lost 4 bases, J lost 4 bases, and 4 bases stayed unmatched. The CDR3 runs 14 residues. The CDR3 reads CASSSAGDYNEQFF. The CDR3 DNA is TGTGCCAGCAGTTCGGCGGGGGATTACAATGAGCAGTTCTTC.

The rearrangement links TRBV20-1 to TRBJ2-1, with D perhaps given as TRBD1 or TRBD2 (5 bases each). Trimming took 3 bases from V and 8 from J, leaving 20 bases between them. Per germline, CDR1 DFQATT and CDR2 SNEGSKA (reference sequence). The length of the CDR3 is 15 residues. The DNA of the CDR3 is TGCAGTGCTAGGGGGACCGGGTCAGGAGTCTATGAGCAGTTCTTC. Protein sequence: CSARGTGSGVYEQFF.

This clonotype was counted a few times. The chain uses TRBV4-3 and TRBJ1-2; no clear D gene. V lost 0 bases to trimming and J lost 8 bases, with 16 bases between them. Germline V gene data show CDR1 as LGHNA and CDR2 as YSLEER. CDR3 length equals 15 residues. The CDR3 sequence is CASSQDLGSSRGYTF. The DNA for the CDR3 is TGCGCCAGCAGCCAAGATCTTGGCTCTTCCCGGGGCTACACCTTC.

This clonotype was seen ten or more times. The rearrangement joins TRBV12-3 or TRBV12-4 to TRBJ2-5, with D perhaps matching TRBD2 (5 bases). V lost 3 bases, J lost 9 bases, and 14 bases lay in between. The length of the CDR3 is 13 residues. CDR3 in amino acids: CASSFSDKNPQYF. The CDR3 DNA reads as TGTGCCAGCAGTTTTAGCGATAAAAACCCCCAGTACTTC.